Shown below are 2 T cell receptor beta chains from a single sample sequenced in a study of monozygotic twins with inflammatory bowel disease. With the 5' RACE reads reprocessed, TCRdb shows one record per CDR3 protein and no DNA. Recorded for this sample: around 210,000 distinct CDR3 sequences. Material for sequencing was blood. The receptors derive from a human donor with ulcerative colitis or Crohn's disease, or a healthy co-twin of an affected twin (not recorded which).

This chain uses TRBV19 with TRBJ1-1; no DNA is available, so the TRBD1 call from TCRdb remains unchecked. The CDR3 runs to 12 residues. Per germline, CDR1 LNHDA and CDR2 SQIVND (reference sequence). The CDR3 loop is CASSMGTGEAFF.

CDR3 protein: CASASLDRTQETQYF. V is TRBV27 and J is TRBJ2-5; the D gene TCRdb calls, TRBD1, cannot be checked with no DNA. Germline V gene lookup returns CDR1 MNHEY and CDR2 SMNVEV (reference sequence). This CDR3 region has 15 residues.